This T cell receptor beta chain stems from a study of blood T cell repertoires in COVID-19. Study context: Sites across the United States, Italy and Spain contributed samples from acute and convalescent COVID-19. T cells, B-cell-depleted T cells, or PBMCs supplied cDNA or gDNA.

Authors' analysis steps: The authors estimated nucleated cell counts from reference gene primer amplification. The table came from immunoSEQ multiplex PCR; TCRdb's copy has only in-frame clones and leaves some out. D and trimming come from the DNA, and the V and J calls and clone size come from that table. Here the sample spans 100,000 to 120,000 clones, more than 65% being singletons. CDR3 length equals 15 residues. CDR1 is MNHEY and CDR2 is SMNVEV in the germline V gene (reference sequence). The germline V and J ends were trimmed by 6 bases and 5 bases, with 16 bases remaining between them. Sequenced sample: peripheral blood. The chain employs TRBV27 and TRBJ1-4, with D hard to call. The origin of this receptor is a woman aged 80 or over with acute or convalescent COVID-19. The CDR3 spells CASSRTTGRNEKLFF. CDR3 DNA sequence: TGTGCCAGCAGCCGCACTACCGGTCGAAATGAAAAACTGTTTTTT.